The clone carrying this T cell receptor (beta chain) was seen more than once but under ten times. Its target is unknown. The data derive from a study of shared clonotypes between healthy human individuals. Regarding the study as a whole: Sampling was confined to blood; repertoires within tissues likely differ. Generation probability values for non-shared clonotypes were lower than those for clonotypes shared by all four donors.

Trimming removed 7 bases from V and 3 bases from J; junction bases left unmatched: 14. The CDR3 covers 15 residues. The germline CDR1 and CDR2 sequences are SQVTM and ANQGSEA. The study ran the assay at deep level. Sorted-subset replicate PCR reactions were performed with about 200 ng DNA, corresponding to some 32,000 T cell genomes. Method: immunoSEQ multiplex PCR; TCRdb's copy keeps in-frame clones and lacks some. The sample has around 1.1 million clones; 70% to 85% are singletons. V gene TRBV29-1 combines with J gene TRBJ1-2; 7 bases line up with TRBD1. Material for sequencing was memory CD4+ T cells from PBMCs. Subset given: CD45RA-negative fraction. The source is a man aged 18 to 29 in good health. Some clones in this sample may be carry-over from other donors' samples. The CDR3: CSAKDRPSAHYGYTF. DNA of the CDR3: TGCAGCGCGAAGGACAGGCCTTCCGCTCACTATGGCTACACCTTC.